A single sample gave rise to the 32 T cell receptor beta chains below, sequenced in a study of T cell changes during pregnancy in multiple sclerosis. Sequenced by immunoSEQ multiplex PCR; TCRdb stores in-frame clones only, minus some. The repertoire holds fewer than 85,000 clones, with about 88% as singletons. The starting material was peripheral blood, obtained before pregnancy. The receptors shown here come from a female donor with multiple sclerosis, enrolled in a pregnancy study.

The chain recombines TRBV5-1 with TRBJ2-3; weak D call: TRBD2 (5 bases). The V gene lost 3 bases and the J gene lost 6 bases, with 29 bases spanning the gap. Germline CDR1 SGHRS, CDR2 YFSETQ. The CDR3 length is 19 residues. The CDR3 bases are TGCGCCAGCAGCTATCCCGGAACGGGTTCAGGTCGAACGGGGGATACGCAGTATTTT. It encodes CASSYPGTGSGRTGDTQYF. The full variable domain, rest sourced from reference TRBV5-1 and TRBJ2-3, is KAGVTQTPRYLIKTRGQQVTLSCSPISGHRSVSWYQQTPGQGLQFLFEYFSETQRNKGNFPGRFSGRQFSNSRSEMNVSTLELGDSALYLCASSYPGTGSGRTGDTQYFGPGTRLTVL.

The chain joins TRBV19 to TRBJ2-3; 15 positions match TRBD2. The CDR3 loop spans 16 amino acids. V shed 5 bases, J shed 7 bases, and the junction held 7 bases outside the gene matches. Germline CDR1 is LNHDA and CDR2 is SQIVND (reference sequence). Here the CDR3 reads CASSVAGTSGGNTQYF. Written as DNA, the CDR3 is TGTGCCAGTAGTGTCGCCGGGACTAGCGGGGGGAATACGCAGTATTTT.

V is TRBV5-4 and J is TRBJ1-1, with D perhaps matching TRBD1 (6 bases). Germline assignment: CDR1 SGHNT and CDR2 YYREEE (reference sequence). CDR3 length: 15 amino acids. The V end lost 4 bases, the J end lost 6 bases, and 19 bases lay between the germline ends. Here the CDR3 DNA reads TGTGCCAGCAGCGGGGGACAAGGGCTGGTCCCTGAAGCTTTCTTT. Translated, it gives CASSGGQGLVPEAFF.

The chain employs TRBV2 and TRBJ1-4; no reliable D call. Germline V gene sequence: CDR1 SNHLY, CDR2 FYNNEI. The CDR3 has 15 amino acids. Deletions cut 6 bases from V and 0 bases from J, with 11 bases between. CDR3 residues: CASSLGGSTNEKLFF. The CDR3 DNA is TGTGCCAGCAGCTTGGGAGGGTCAACTAATGAAAAACTGTTTTTT.

The chain carries TRBV21-1 and TRBJ1-5; no check of the table's D call, TRBD1, against the DNA was made. TRBV21-1 is annotated as a pseudogene. This CDR3 spans 17 amino acids. The CDR3 DNA sequence: TGTGCCAGCAGCAAAGAACCGCGGGACAGATGCAATCAGCCCCAGCATTTT. Amino acid sequence: CASSKEPRDRCNQPQHF.

The V call is TRBV19, the J call TRBJ1-5; tentatively, D is TRBD1 (6 bases). CDR1 and CDR2 (germline): LNHDA, SQIVND (reference sequence). Trimming cost V 4 bases and J 4 bases, with 11 bases left between them. This CDR3 comprises 14 residues. The CDR3 nucleotides are TGTGCCAGTAGTAAGGGTCAGGGGAATCAGCCCCAGCATTTT. Residues: CASSKGQGNQPQHF.

V is TRBV4-1 and J is TRBJ2-2, with 8 positions matching TRBD1. Per germline, CDR1 MGHRA and CDR2 YSYEKL. V dropped 5 bases and J dropped 6; count of bases not matched to a gene: 2. The length of the CDR3 is 13 residues. CDR3 in DNA: TGCGCCAGCAGCTCACAGGGGGCCGGGGAGCTGTTTTTT. Translating it yields CASSSQGAGELFF.

J is TRBJ1-1 and V is TRBV19; D might be TRBD1 (6 bases). Germline CDR1 LNHDA, CDR2 SQIVND (reference sequence). V was cut by 4 bases and J by 1 base, with 7 bases left in between. CDR3 length equals 13 residues. The CDR3 region is CASSRQENTEAFF. In nucleotides, the CDR3 is TGTGCCAGTAGTAGACAGGAGAACACTGAAGCTTTCTTT. Filled out from reference TRBV19 and TRBJ1-1, the complete variable domain reads DGGITQSPKYLFRKEGQNVTLSCEQNLNHDAMYWYRQDPGQGLRLIYYSQIVNDFQKGDIAEGYSVSREKKESFPLTVTSAQKNPTAFYLCASSRQENTEAFFGQGTRLTVV.

The J gene is TRBJ1-2, the V gene TRBV7-2; D possibly corresponds to TRBD1 (5 bases). Germline V lookup: CDR1 SGHTA, CDR2 FQGNSA. V lost 5 bases, J lost 8 bases, and 15 bases lay in between. CDR3 length: 13 residues. CDR3 sequence: CASSLIAGRGYTF. CDR3 bases: TGTGCCAGCAGCCTTATAGCAGGGAGGGGCTACACCTTC.

J is TRBJ2-5 and V is TRBV7-9, with D possibly TRBD2 on 6 matching bases. CDR1 is SEHNR, CDR2 FQNEAQ, per germline (reference sequence). V was pared by 10 bases and J by 1 base, with 13 bases between. This CDR3 has 13 residues. CDR3 protein: CATSATSQETQYF. Here the CDR3 DNA reads TGTGCCACCTCCGCGACTAGCCAAGAGACCCAGTACTTC.

The chain is built from TRBV5-1 and TRBJ1-1; 8 positions agree with TRBD1. The germline V gene has CDR1 SGHRS and CDR2 YFSETQ. The CDR3 is 15 amino acids. V dropped 0 bases and J dropped 0; count of bases not matched to a gene: 1. DNA for the CDR3: TGCGCCAGCAGCTTGGGGACAGGGTTGAACACTGAAGCTTTCTTT. It specifies CASSLGTGLNTEAFF.

V usage is TRBV4-3 and J usage is TRBJ2-3; 7 positions match TRBD2. Germline-derived CDR1 and CDR2 are LGHNA and YSLEER. The CDR3 extends over 15 amino acids. V shed 4 bases, J shed 4 bases, and the junction held 8 bases outside the gene matches. The CDR3 is CASSPRGGRADTQYF. Here the CDR3 DNA reads TGCGCCAGCAGCCCCCGTGGAGGGAGGGCAGATACGCAGTATTTT.

This clone was recorded only once. This chain uses TRBV6-1 with TRBJ1-6, with TRBD1 matching 7 bases. The CDR3 extends over 15 amino acids. V was pared by 2 bases and J by 10 bases, with 8 bases of the junction left unmatched. Per germline, CDR1 MNHNS and CDR2 SASEGT. CDR3 in amino acids: CASSEFSEGASPLHF. DNA of the CDR3: TGTGCCAGCAGTGAATTTTCCGAGGGGGCGTCACCCCTCCACTTT.

The chain links TRBV11-2 to TRBJ2-7; 14 positions agree with TRBD2. The CDR3 length is 15 residues. The trim removed 4 bases at V and 3 bases at J, leaving 2 bases unmatched. Germline values: CDR1 SGHAT, CDR2 FQNNGV. DNA for the CDR3: TGTGCCAGCAGCTCGGGACTAGCGGGGGACTACGAGCAGTACTTC. Its protein product is CASSSGLAGDYEQYF.

The chain carries TRBV4-1 and TRBJ2-3, with 11 bases aligning to TRBD2. The V and J ends lost 0 bases and 10 bases, in that order; junction bases with no gene match: 9. Germline V lookup: CDR1 MGHRA, CDR2 YSYEKL. The CDR3 extends over 16 amino acids. The CDR3 loop reads CASSQERASGGFAQYF. CDR3 coding DNA: TGCGCCAGCAGCCAAGAACGGGCTAGCGGGGGGTTTGCGCAGTATTTT.

This clone came up once. J is TRBJ1-6 and V is TRBV21-1. TRBV21-1 is termed a pseudogene. This CDR3 region has 16 residues. CDR3 amino acids: CASNRGGGAVCSPLHF. The CDR3 DNA is TGTGCCAGCAACCGGGGTGGAGGGGCTGTATGTTCACCCCTCCACTTT.

The V gene is TRBV5-4, the J gene TRBJ2-4; D might be TRBD2 (7 bases). The germline V gene encodes CDR1 SGHNT and CDR2 YYREEE (reference sequence). The CDR3 spans 15 residues. V lost 2 bases to trimming and J lost 3 bases, with 12 bases between them. Here the CDR3 reads CASSFGGLGKNIQYF. The CDR3 coding sequence is TGTGCCAGCAGCTTCGGGGGGCTAGGCAAAAACATTCAGTACTTC. The variable domain in full, completed from reference TRBV5-4 and TRBJ2-4, reads ETGVTQSPTHLIKTRGQQVTLRCSSQSGHNTVSWYQQALGQGPQFIFQYYREEENGRGNFPPRFSGLQFPNYSSELNVNALELDDSALYLCASSFGGLGKNIQYFGAGTRLSVL.

V and J are TRBV18 and TRBJ2-7; D might be TRBD2 (6 bases). Per germline, CDR1 KGHSH and CDR2 LQKENI. The CDR3 is made up of 12 amino acids. V lost 6 bases to trimming and J lost 6 bases, with 12 bases between them. The CDR3 DNA follows: TGTGCCAGCTCCGGGGACTCACGCGAGCAGTACTTC. It yields the protein CASSGDSREQYF.

The sample holds one count of this clone. This chain joins TRBV4-2 and TRBJ2-7; TRBD1 agrees at 8 bases. After removal of 3 bases from V and 4 bases from J, the junction contained 5 bases not matched to a gene. This CDR3 has 14 residues. The germline V gene has CDR1 LGHNA and CDR2 YNFKEQ. CDR3 DNA: TGTGCCAGCAGCCAGGTGGACAGGGCTTACGAGCAGTACTTC. Translated, it gives CASSQVDRAYEQYF.

This chain connects TRBV7-9 to TRBJ1-2; D gene ambiguous. With 2 bases removed from V and 4 bases from J, the gap between germline ends came to 11 bases. Germline values: CDR1 SEHNR, CDR2 FQNEAQ (reference sequence). The CDR3 extends over 14 amino acids. The CDR3 sequence is CASSLPTLSYGYTF. CDR3 nucleotides: TGTGCCAGCAGCTTACCGACTTTGTCCTATGGCTACACCTTC.

This clone has a single count. The chain recombines TRBV5-1 with TRBJ2-7; 9 bases fit TRBD2. CDR3 length: 14 residues. The V and J ends lost 4 bases and 1 base, in that order; junction bases with no gene match: 3. Germline V gives CDR1 SGHRS, CDR2 YFSETQ. CDR3 in amino acids: CASSLTSGSYEQYF. CDR3 in DNA: TGCGCCAGCAGCCTGACTAGCGGATCCTACGAGCAGTACTTC. Filled out from reference TRBV5-1 and TRBJ2-7, the complete variable domain reads KAGVTQTPRYLIKTRGQQVTLSCSPISGHRSVSWYQQTPGQGLQFLFEYFSETQRNKGNFPGRFSGRQFSNSRSEMNVSTLELGDSALYLCASSLTSGSYEQYFGPGTRLTVT.

The chain employs TRBV4-3 and TRBJ1-2; D gene uncertain. V lost 4 bases, J lost 2 bases, and 11 bases lay in between. The CDR3 has 14 amino acids. The germline V gene has CDR1 LGHNA and CDR2 YSLEER. This CDR3 is CASSLQRENYGYTF. The CDR3 DNA sequence: TGCGCCAGCAGCCTCCAACGGGAGAACTATGGCTACACCTTC.

This rearrangement joins TRBV10-3 to TRBJ1-3; weak D call: TRBD1 (6 bases). The CDR3 runs to 13 residues. CDR1 ENHRY and CDR2 SYGVKD come from the germline V gene. V shed 10 bases and J shed 6 bases, with 16 bases lying between them. The CDR3 reads CASGQNNENTIYF. CDR3 DNA: TGTGCCAGTGGACAGAACAACGAAAACACCATATATTTT.

This chain uses TRBV5-6 with TRBJ2-5; D is perhaps TRBD2 (5 bases). V shed 3 bases and J shed 5 bases, with 5 bases lying between them. This CDR3 region has 11 residues. The germline CDR1 and CDR2 sequences are SGHDT and YYEEEE. CDR3 coding DNA: TGTGCCAGCAGCTGGAGGGAGACCCAGTACTTC. Translated: CASSWRETQYF.

The V call is TRBV5-6, the J call TRBJ2-3; a weak D match, TRBD1 (5 bases). The CDR3 has 13 residues. CDR1 is SGHDT, CDR2 YYEEEE, per germline. The germline V and J ends were trimmed by 5 bases and 1 base, with 8 bases remaining between them. CDR3 nucleotide sequence: TGTGCCAGCAGGCAGACAGGCACAGATACGCAGTATTTT. The encoded protein is CASRQTGTDTQYF.

This clone was seen just once. V and J are TRBV7-3 and TRBJ2-1; 9 bases line up with TRBD2. V lost 3 bases and J lost 7; bases outside the gene matches: 13. The germline V gene encodes CDR1 SGHTA and CDR2 FQGTGA. The CDR3 contains 17 residues. CDR3 DNA sequence: TGTGCCAGCAGCTTTCGTCCCGGGCGGGGGGGCAGGAATGAGCAGTTCTTC. Residues: CASSFRPGRGGRNEQFF.

The genes are TRBV7-8 and TRBJ1-5; 8 nucleotides match TRBD1. The CDR3 is made up of 16 amino acids. The germline V gene encodes CDR1 SGHVS and CDR2 FQNEAQ. V lost 5 bases to trimming and J lost 4 bases; unmatched junction nucleotides: 10. CDR3 sequence: CASSPGQGLGNQPQHF. The CDR3 coding sequence is TGTGCCAGCAGCCCCGGACAGGGCCTTGGGAATCAGCCCCAGCATTTT.

This chain uses TRBV11-2 with TRBJ2-1; D may be TRBD2 (6 bases). This CDR3 region has 17 residues. Looked up from germline, CDR1 is SGHAT and CDR2 is FQNNGV. Trimming left V 0 bases short and J 0 bases short, with 12 bases between. As DNA, the CDR3 is TGTGCCAGCAGCTTAGAGGACGGGGGACCCTCCTACAATGAGCAGTTCTTC. It encodes CASSLEDGGPSYNEQFF.

Here the CDR3 DNA reads TGTGCCAGCAGCTTCAGGGGGTTAACCTACGAGCAGTACTTC. Translation gives CASSFRGLTYEQYF. The V and J genes are TRBV7-2 and TRBJ2-7; TRBD1 matches 7 bases. Per the germline V gene, CDR1 is SGHTA and CDR2 is FQGNSA. CDR3 length: 14 residues. Germline trimming cut 3 bases from V and 2 bases from J; bases unmatched to any gene: 4.

The V and J genes are TRBV6-1 and TRBJ1-1; D might be TRBD1 (6 bases). Deletions cut 0 bases from V and 3 bases from J, with 8 bases between. The CDR3 has 14 residues. Per the germline V gene, CDR1 is MNHNS and CDR2 is SASEGT. The CDR3 DNA sequence: TGTGCCAGCAGTGAAGCGGACAGATACACTGAAGCTTTCTTT. Its protein product is CASSEADRYTEAFF.

The chain recombines TRBV18 with TRBJ2-2; tentatively, D is TRBD1 (6 bases). Trimming left V 2 bases short and J 3 bases short, with 16 bases between. This CDR3 has 17 residues. Germline CDR1 reads KGHSH; CDR2 reads LQKENI. As DNA, the CDR3 is TGTGCCAGCTCACCAGTTTTCGCGACAGGAGACACCGGGGAGCTGTTTTTT. This encodes CASSPVFATGDTGELFF. Full variable domain (outside the CDR3, taken from reference TRBV18 and TRBJ2-2): NAGVMQNPRHLVRRRGQEARLRCSPMKGHSHVYWYRQLPEEGLKFMVYLQKENIIDESGMPKERFSAEFPKEGPSILRIQQVVRGDSAAYFCASSPVFATGDTGELFFGEGSRLTVL.

The chain has TRBV18 and TRBJ2-7, with 7 positions matching TRBD2. Germline CDR1 reads KGHSH; CDR2 reads LQKENI. The CDR3 length is 17 residues. V shed 3 bases, J shed 0 bases, and the junction held 11 bases outside the gene matches. The CDR3 DNA is TGTGCCAGCTCACCGGGTCGGGGCGGGGGTTCCTCCTACGAGCAGTACTTC. Its translation: CASSPGRGGGSSYEQYF.